This T cell receptor beta chain was recovered during a study of Ad26.COV2.S vaccination and SARS-CoV-2 variants. At the level of the study: Intramuscularly, Ad26.COV2.S was given either once or twice, 56 days apart. Whole-study findings and limits: Breadth of non-spike TCRs did not differ between vaccinees and placebo recipients.

Treatment here: roughly 19 received Ad26.COV2.S at low or high dose, single or two shots; roughly five received placebo; per-sample allocation not given. Vaccine and placebo recipients were sampled on day 63 after the first injection. At a Boston site, the person donating was an adult of 18-55 years. Wuhan-strain SARS-CoV-2 spike was expressed by the Ad26 vector that made up the vaccine. Germline CDR1 PRHDT, CDR2 FYEKMQ (reference sequence). V was shortened by 5 bases and J by 9 bases, with 17 bases between the two germline ends. This CDR3 has 15 amino acids. Repertoires were generated with immunoSEQ multiplex PCR, while TCRdb's copy carries only in-frame clones and drops some. The sample has 300,000 to 450,000 clones, 70% to 90% seen once; the top ten hold about 3.5%. Comments on this clone: What it binds is unknown.

This clonotype originated in a person aged 18-65 years who received the Ad26.COV2.S COVID-19 vaccine or a placebo. The gene calls are TRBV13 and TRBJ1-6; weak D call: TRBD1 (5 bases). The material sequenced was peripheral blood, taken in a trial of Ad26.COV2.S vaccine versus placebo. The CDR3 region has the DNA TGTGCCAGCAGCCTCCCGGGCGGGGCCCGTTCACCCCTCCACTTT. Translating it yields CASSLPGGARSPLHF.